The rows below give T cell receptor beta chains drawn from one sample of a study of blood T cell repertoires in COVID-19. The table came from immunoSEQ multiplex PCR; TCRdb's copy has only in-frame clones and leaves some out. Altogether tens of thousands of clones are present, about 74% being singletons, with the ten largest covering approximately 4.1%. Sequenced sample: peripheral blood. The receptors come from a man between 65 and 80 years old with COVID-19, enrolled during active disease. Each CDR3 is given with its conserved first and last residue. A D gene is named only where the DNA matches it firmly. The size field is filled for only some rows; it gives once, few, many or a size class.

cdr3_aa: CASSTIGQGGNQPQHF
cdr3_nt: TGTGCCAGTAGTACGATTGGACAGGGGGGGAATCAGCCCCAGCATTTT
v_call: TRBV19
clone_size: NA
j_call: TRBJ1-5
d_call: TRBD1

cdr3_aa: CASSVWSGRAVDTQYF
cdr3_nt: TGTGCCAGCAGTGTTTGGAGCGGGAGAGCGGTAGATACGCAGTATTTT
v_call: TRBV7-9
clone_size: NA
j_call: TRBJ2-3
d_call: TRBD2

cdr3_aa: CASEPGGSMNTEAFF
cdr3_nt: TGCGCCAGCGAGCCGGGGGGCTCGATGAACACTGAAGCTTTCTTT
v_call: TRBV5-1
clone_size: NA
j_call: TRBJ1-1
d_call: NA

cdr3_aa: CAISAGDRVINEQYF
cdr3_nt: TGTGCCATCAGTGCCGGGGACAGGGTGATCAACGAGCAGTACTTC
v_call: TRBV10-3
clone_size: NA
j_call: TRBJ2-7
d_call: TRBD1

cdr3_aa: CATLPGTDSVSGREQYF
cdr3_nt: TGTGCCACACTTCCCGGGACAGACTCCGTGTCTGGGCGCGAGCAGTACTTC
v_call: TRBV19
clone_size: NA
j_call: TRBJ2-7
d_call: TRBD1

cdr3_aa: CASSSSGTAYSGANVLTF
cdr3_nt: TGTGCCAGCAGCTCGTCCGGGACAGCCTACTCTGGGGCCAACGTCCTGACTTTC
v_call: TRBV7-9
clone_size: few
j_call: TRBJ2-6
d_call: TRBD1

cdr3_aa: CASSRIGFGVIETQYF
cdr3_nt: TGTGCCAGCAGTCGCATTGGATTCGGGGTCATAGAGACCCAGTACTTC
v_call: TRBV27
clone_size: NA
j_call: TRBJ2-5
d_call: NA

cdr3_aa: CASSIIQGARNEQFF
cdr3_nt: TGTGCCAGTAGTATCATCCAGGGGGCGCGCAATGAGCAGTTCTTC
v_call: TRBV19
clone_size: NA
j_call: TRBJ2-1
d_call: TRBD1

cdr3_aa: CATSAHTSGRDEQFF
cdr3_nt: TGTGCCACCAGTGCCCATACTAGCGGGAGAGATGAGCAGTTCTTC
v_call: TRBV24-1
clone_size: once
j_call: TRBJ2-1
d_call: TRBD2

cdr3_aa: CASTLAGADTQYF
cdr3_nt: TGTGCCAGTACGCTAGCGGGAGCAGATACGCAGTATTTT
v_call: TRBV19
clone_size: NA
j_call: TRBJ2-3
d_call: TRBD2

cdr3_aa: CASSDHGTGRFTEAFF
cdr3_nt: TGCGCCAGCAGCGACCACGGGACAGGAAGGTTCACTGAAGCTTTCTTT
v_call: TRBV4-1
clone_size: NA
j_call: TRBJ1-1
d_call: TRBD1

cdr3_aa: CATSRGTQGGETQYF
cdr3_nt: TGTGCCACCAGCAGAGGAACACAGGGGGGAGAGACCCAGTACTTC
v_call: TRBV15
clone_size: once
j_call: TRBJ2-5
d_call: TRBD1

cdr3_aa: CASSYGTGAVDTIYF
cdr3_nt: TGTGCCAGCAGTTACGGGACAGGGGCGGTTGACACCATATATTTT
v_call: TRBV6-6
clone_size: NA
j_call: TRBJ1-3
d_call: TRBD1

cdr3_aa: CASSLEGGPRGYTF
cdr3_nt: TGTGCCAGCAGTTTGGAAGGGGGCCCTCGGGGCTACACCTTC
v_call: TRBV28
clone_size: NA
j_call: TRBJ1-2
d_call: TRBD1

cdr3_aa: CASSFRWSGPSGELFF
cdr3_nt: TGTGCCAGCAGCTTTCGGTGGTCGGGTCCTAGCGGGGAGCTGTTTTTT
v_call: TRBV11-2
clone_size: NA
j_call: TRBJ2-2
d_call: NA

cdr3_aa: CASSDMAGPQPQHF
cdr3_nt: TGTGCCAGCAGTGATATGGCAGGGCCCCAGCCCCAGCATTTT
v_call: TRBV2
clone_size: NA
j_call: TRBJ1-5
d_call: NA

cdr3_aa: CASSPLAGSNEPQHF
cdr3_nt: TGTGCCAGCTCACCATTAGCAGGGTCCAACGAGCCCCAGCATTTT
v_call: TRBV18
clone_size: few
j_call: TRBJ1-5
d_call: NA

cdr3_aa: CASSPGTGAITEAFF
cdr3_nt: TGTGCCAGCAGCCCCGGGACAGGGGCTATCACTGAAGCTTTCTTT
v_call: TRBV7-8
clone_size: NA
j_call: TRBJ1-1
d_call: TRBD1

cdr3_aa: CASSGDRGLTDTQYF
cdr3_nt: TGTGCCAGCAGCGGTGACAGGGGGCTTACAGATACGCAGTATTTT
v_call: TRBV11-1
clone_size: NA
j_call: TRBJ2-3
d_call: TRBD1

cdr3_aa: CASSQVWANPNYGYTF
cdr3_nt: TGCGCCAGCAGCCAGGTGTGGGCGAACCCGAACTATGGCTACACCTTC
v_call: TRBV4-1
clone_size: few
j_call: TRBJ1-2
d_call: NA

cdr3_aa: CASSYSGTGGYSNQPQHF
cdr3_nt: TGTGCCAGCAGTTACTCTGGGACAGGGGGTTATAGCAATCAGCCCCAGCATTTT
v_call: TRBV6-2/TRBV6-3
clone_size: few
j_call: TRBJ1-5
d_call: TRBD1

cdr3_aa: CASSSTDNEQFF
cdr3_nt: TGTGCCAGCAGCTCTACAGACAATGAGCAGTTCTTC
v_call: TRBV5-4
clone_size: NA
j_call: TRBJ2-1
d_call: NA

cdr3_aa: CASSFIEAFF
cdr3_nt: TGTGCCAGCAGCTTCATTGAAGCTTTCTTT
v_call: TRBV7-2
clone_size: NA
j_call: TRBJ1-1
d_call: NA

cdr3_aa: CAAQERGNTGNTIYF
cdr3_nt: TGTGCCGCACAGGAGAGGGGGAATACTGGAAACACCATATATTTT
v_call: TRBV19
clone_size: NA
j_call: TRBJ1-3
d_call: NA

cdr3_aa: CASSPQDETEAFF
cdr3_nt: TGTGCCAGCAGTCCGCAGGATGAGACTGAAGCTTTCTTT
v_call: TRBV12-3/TRBV12-4
clone_size: NA
j_call: TRBJ1-1
d_call: NA

cdr3_aa: CASSLGENRGNYGYTF
cdr3_nt: TGCGCCAGCAGCTTGGGAGAAAACAGGGGGAACTATGGCTACACCTTC
v_call: TRBV5-1
clone_size: NA
j_call: TRBJ1-2
d_call: TRBD1

cdr3_aa: CASSTRTGTGELFF
cdr3_nt: TGTGCCAGCAGTACCCGGACAGGGACTGGGGAGCTGTTTTTT
v_call: TRBV28
clone_size: NA
j_call: TRBJ2-2
d_call: TRBD1

cdr3_aa: CASRRALDYLYEQYF
cdr3_nt: TGTGCCAGCCGGAGGGCCTTGGACTACCTCTACGAGCAGTACTTC
v_call: TRBV6-5
clone_size: NA
j_call: TRBJ2-7
d_call: NA

cdr3_aa: CASSLVGDRRTDTQYF
cdr3_nt: TGTGCCAGCAGCCTGGTCGGGGACAGACGCACAGATACGCAGTATTTT
v_call: TRBV5-5
clone_size: NA
j_call: TRBJ2-3
d_call: TRBD1

cdr3_aa: CAWAELSEQFF
cdr3_nt: TGTGCCTGGGCCGAGTTGAGTGAGCAGTTCTTC
v_call: TRBV30
clone_size: NA
j_call: TRBJ2-1
d_call: NA

cdr3_aa: CASSELDFEQFF
cdr3_nt: TGTGCCAGCAGTGAACTAGACTTTGAGCAGTTCTTC
v_call: TRBV6-1
clone_size: NA
j_call: TRBJ2-1
d_call: NA

cdr3_aa: CASSLALPGQASYEQYF
cdr3_nt: TGTGCCAGCAGCTTAGCTCTACCAGGACAGGCTTCCTACGAGCAGTACTTC
v_call: TRBV11-3
clone_size: NA
j_call: TRBJ2-7
d_call: TRBD1

cdr3_aa: CASSYGGSAYEQYF
cdr3_nt: TGTGCCAGCAGTTATGGCGGGAGCGCCTACGAGCAGTACTTC
v_call: TRBV6-5
clone_size: NA
j_call: TRBJ2-7
d_call: TRBD2

cdr3_aa: CASSKAGTVAGANVLTF
cdr3_nt: TGTGCCAGCAGCAAGGCCGGGACAGTAGCTGGGGCCAACGTCCTGACTTTC
v_call: TRBV5-5
clone_size: NA
j_call: TRBJ2-6
d_call: TRBD1

cdr3_aa: CSVDSAGGQYNEQYF
cdr3_nt: TGCAGCGTTGACTCTGCGGGAGGGCAATATAACGAGCAGTACTTC
v_call: TRBV29-1
clone_size: NA
j_call: TRBJ2-7
d_call: TRBD2

cdr3_aa: CASSFNSLATNTGELFF
cdr3_nt: TGTGCCAGCAGCTTTAACAGCCTAGCGACGAACACCGGGGAGCTGTTTTTT
v_call: TRBV11-2
clone_size: NA
j_call: TRBJ2-2
d_call: NA

cdr3_aa: CASKDSFLANQPQHF
cdr3_nt: TGTGCCAGCAAGGACTCGTTCCTGGCCAATCAGCCCCAGCATTTT
v_call: TRBV2
clone_size: NA
j_call: TRBJ1-5
d_call: NA

cdr3_aa: CASSLLNQPQHF
cdr3_nt: TGTGCCAGCAGTTTACTCAATCAGCCCCAGCATTTT
v_call: TRBV28
clone_size: NA
j_call: TRBJ1-5
d_call: NA

cdr3_aa: CASSLGRTNTGELFF
cdr3_nt: TGTGCCAGCAGCTTGGGGAGAACCAACACCGGGGAGCTGTTTTTT
v_call: TRBV5-5
clone_size: few
j_call: TRBJ2-2
d_call: NA

cdr3_aa: CASSDWGAGGYRETQYF
cdr3_nt: TGTGCCAGTAGCGATTGGGGGGCAGGGGGCTACCGAGAGACCCAGTACTTC
v_call: TRBV19
clone_size: few
j_call: TRBJ2-5
d_call: TRBD1

cdr3_aa: CASSILPGQGSNTDTQYF
cdr3_nt: TGCGCCAGCAGCATCCTTCCGGGACAGGGATCGAACACAGATACGCAGTATTTT
v_call: TRBV5-1
clone_size: once
j_call: TRBJ2-3
d_call: TRBD1

cdr3_aa: CASSPGVSGNQPQHF
cdr3_nt: TGCGCCAGCAGCCCAGGGGTATCTGGCAATCAGCCCCAGCATTTT
v_call: TRBV5-1
clone_size: few
j_call: TRBJ1-5
d_call: NA

cdr3_aa: CASSLGPSSTDTQYF
cdr3_nt: TGCGCCAGCAGCTTGGGGCCTTCTAGCACAGATACGCAGTATTTT
v_call: TRBV5-1
clone_size: NA
j_call: TRBJ2-3
d_call: NA

cdr3_aa: CASSPPGTGRNIQYF
cdr3_nt: TGTGCCAGCAGCCCCCCCGGGACAGGGAGAAACATTCAGTACTTC
v_call: TRBV6-5
clone_size: NA
j_call: TRBJ2-4
d_call: TRBD1

cdr3_aa: CASSLAKGQGNEKLFF
cdr3_nt: TGTGCCAGCAGCTTAGCGAAGGGACAGGGGAATGAAAAACTGTTTTTT
v_call: TRBV7-2
clone_size: NA
j_call: TRBJ1-4
d_call: TRBD1

cdr3_aa: CASSLPQLAGGFEQFF
cdr3_nt: TGCGCCAGCAGCTTGCCTCAACTAGCGGGAGGGTTTGAGCAGTTCTTC
v_call: TRBV5-1
clone_size: few
j_call: TRBJ2-1
d_call: TRBD2

cdr3_aa: CSASTWTSGRMETQYF
cdr3_nt: TGCAGTGCTAGTACCTGGACTAGCGGGAGAATGGAGACCCAGTACTTC
v_call: TRBV20-1
clone_size: NA
j_call: TRBJ2-5
d_call: TRBD2

cdr3_aa: CATSWSAGTRVNTEAFF
cdr3_nt: TGTGCCACCAGCTGGTCGGCCGGGACACGAGTAAACACTGAAGCTTTCTTT
v_call: TRBV15
clone_size: NA
j_call: TRBJ1-1
d_call: NA

cdr3_aa: CASSLGQPDEKLFF
cdr3_nt: TGCGCCAGCAGCTTGGGACAGCCTGATGAAAAACTGTTTTTT
v_call: TRBV5-1
clone_size: NA
j_call: TRBJ1-4
d_call: NA

cdr3_aa: CSVEERSEAFF
cdr3_nt: TGCAGCGTTGAGGAGCGGAGTGAAGCTTTCTTT
v_call: TRBV29-1
clone_size: NA
j_call: TRBJ1-1
d_call: NA

cdr3_aa: CASSQGQGITYNEQFF
cdr3_nt: TGTGCCAGCAGCCAAGGACAGGGGATCACCTACAATGAGCAGTTCTTC
v_call: TRBV14
clone_size: few
j_call: TRBJ2-1
d_call: TRBD1

cdr3_aa: CASSPLDRADYGYTF
cdr3_nt: TGCGCCAGCAGCCCCTTGGACAGGGCGGACTATGGCTACACCTTC
v_call: TRBV4-1
clone_size: NA
j_call: TRBJ1-2
d_call: TRBD1

cdr3_aa: CASSARLAGGSYNEQFF
cdr3_nt: TGTGCCAGCAGCGCTAGACTAGCGGGAGGCTCCTACAATGAGCAGTTCTTC
v_call: TRBV9
clone_size: many
j_call: TRBJ2-1
d_call: TRBD2

cdr3_aa: CASSVATGGGEKLFF
cdr3_nt: TGTGCCAGCAGCGTAGCTACGGGCGGGGGGGAAAAACTGTTTTTT
v_call: TRBV9
clone_size: NA
j_call: TRBJ1-4
d_call: NA

cdr3_aa: CASSLNRGAGANVLTF
cdr3_nt: TGTGCCAGTAGTCTCAACAGGGGAGCTGGGGCCAACGTCCTGACTTTC
v_call: TRBV19
clone_size: NA
j_call: TRBJ2-6
d_call: TRBD1

cdr3_aa: CASSIGFSYNSPLHF
cdr3_nt: TGTGCCAGTAGTATCGGTTTCTCCTATAATTCACCCCTCCACTTT
v_call: TRBV19
clone_size: NA
j_call: TRBJ1-6
d_call: NA

cdr3_aa: CASSSTRQGEGAFF
cdr3_nt: TGTGCCAGCAGTTCGACACGACAGGGTGAGGGAGCTTTCTTT
v_call: TRBV27
clone_size: NA
j_call: TRBJ1-1
d_call: TRBD1

cdr3_aa: CASSLTGGETQYF
cdr3_nt: TGTGCCAGCTCATTGACAGGGGGAGAGACCCAGTACTTC
v_call: TRBV18
clone_size: once
j_call: TRBJ2-5
d_call: TRBD1

cdr3_aa: CASSLRGTANEKLFF
cdr3_nt: TGTGCCAGCAGTTTAAGGGGTACAGCTAATGAAAAACTGTTTTTT
v_call: TRBV27
clone_size: NA
j_call: TRBJ1-4
d_call: NA